This entry describes one TCR beta chain. Its antigen is unidentified. The entry originates in a study of vaccination and CD4 T cells after COVID-19. Study at large: The convalescent population consisted of six males and four females, two of whom were of Hispanic ethnicity.

Noted treatment: approximately 9-day PBMC culture with coronavirus spike peptide pools or control peptides (ViraFEST assay). Sequencing of cultured CD4+ T cell DNA used the Oncomine TCR Beta short-read assay. TCRdb reprocessed the PCR reads with MiXCR, giving one entry per CDR3 protein. The profile shows 20,000 to 25,000 distinct CDR3 sequences, about 66% of them singletons. CDR3 length: 13 amino acids. Germline lookup yields CDR1 SGHTA and CDR2 FQGNSA. V shed 5 bases and J shed 5 bases, with 9 bases lying between them. Sample: CD4+ T cells from blood, cultured in vitro. This rearrangement joins TRBV7-2 to TRBJ2-2; D is undetermined. The TCR comes from a human donor who had recovered from COVID-19. The CDR3 protein is CASSMGETGELFF. The CDR3 DNA sequence: TGTGCCAGCAGCATGGGTGAAACCGGGGAGCTGTTTTTT.